This is a list of T cell receptor beta chains from one sample in a study of blood T cell repertoires in COVID-19. Here immunoSEQ multiplex PCR was the method, and the copy in TCRdb shows in-frame clones only, minus some. This table has 120,000 to 150,000 clones, 87% appearing once. What was sequenced was peripheral blood. The receptors stem from a woman between 50 and 59 years old with acute or convalescent COVID-19. The CDR3 runs from the conserved cysteine through the conserved F or W. The D gene is left open where the match is weak. Expanded clones get a size class; other rows say once, few or many, or leave the size out.

j_gene | v_gene | abundance | d_gene | CDR3aa | CDR3nt
TRBJ2-7 | TRBV29-1 | . | TRBD2 | CSVETSGSLPYEQYF | TGCAGCGTTGAAACTAGCGGGTCACTCCCTTACGAGCAGTACTTC
TRBJ2-2 | TRBV30 | . | . | CAWRVAVNTGELFF | TGTGCCTGGAGGGTAGCGGTTAACACCGGGGAGCTGTTTTTT
TRBJ2-3 | TRBV7-2 | . | . | CASSSLWTSTDTQYF | TGTGCCAGCAGCTCGTTGTGGACTAGCACAGATACGCAGTATTTT
TRBJ2-1 | TRBV30 | . | . | CASTGLSYNEQFF | TGTGCCTCCACAGGGCTCTCCTACAATGAGCAGTTCTTC
TRBJ2-1 | TRBV6-1 | . | . | CASSENPTWASYNEQFF | TGTGCCAGCAGTGAAAACCCCACTTGGGCCTCCTACAATGAGCAGTTCTTC
TRBJ2-5 | TRBV9 | once | TRBD2 | CASSVPSGREFGETQYF | TGTGCCAGCAGCGTACCTAGCGGGAGAGAATTCGGAGAGACCCAGTACTTC
TRBJ2-7 | TRBV30 | . | TRBD1 | CAWSPQGYEQYF | TGTGCCTGGAGTCCACAGGGGTACGAGCAGTACTTC
TRBJ2-1 | TRBV30 | . | TRBD2 | CAWSLAGAPYNEQFF | TGTGCCTGGAGCCTAGCGGGAGCACCCTACAATGAGCAGTTCTTC
TRBJ2-1 | TRBV5-6 | . | TRBD2 | CASSLSSGRSYNEQFF | TGTGCCAGCAGCTTGTCTAGCGGGAGGTCCTACAATGAGCAGTTCTTC
TRBJ2-3 | TRBV19 | . | . | CASRTQGAGAWDTQYF | TGTGCCAGTAGGACGCAGGGCGCGGGGGCCTGGGATACGCAGTATTTT
TRBJ1-1 | TRBV28 | . | TRBD1 | CASSSLDRLRF | TGTGCCAGCAGTTCCTTGGACAGGCTGCGGTTT
TRBJ1-5 | TRBV19 | . | TRBD1 | CASSIGQGAPEPQHF | TGTGCCAGTAGTATAGGACAGGGGGCGCCGGAGCCCCAGCATTTT
TRBJ2-2 | TRBV3-1/TRBV3-2 | . | . | CASSELLAGSGELFF | TGTGCCAGCAGTGAGCTACTAGCAGGTAGCGGGGAGCTGTTTTTT
TRBJ2-7 | TRBV5-1 | . | TRBD1 | CASSQYDRGLYEQYF | TGCGCCAGCAGCCAATATGACAGGGGGCTCTACGAGCAGTACTTC
TRBJ2-2 | TRBV7-7 | few | . | CASSLNGRVGELFF | TGTGCCAGCAGCTTAAACGGGAGAGTCGGGGAGCTGTTTTTT
TRBJ2-5 | TRBV20-1 | . | TRBD2 | CSASPGRLQTQYF | TGCAGTGCTAGTCCCGGGAGGTTACAGACCCAGTACTTC
TRBJ1-6 | TRBV19 | . | TRBD1 | CASSIGQGSSYNSPLHF | TGTGCCAGTAGTATCGGACAGGGGAGCTCCTATAATTCACCCCTCCACTTT
TRBJ2-3 | TRBV5-1 | . | . | CASTPGSSGQGTQYF | TGCGCCAGCACCCCTGGCAGCTCAGGTCAAGGTACGCAGTATTTT
TRBJ2-5 | TRBV24-1 | . | TRBD1 | CATSDLRTGKETQYF | TGTGCCACCAGTGATTTGCGGACAGGGAAAGAGACCCAGTACTTC
TRBJ1-2 | TRBV19 | . | . | CASSIWADYGYTF | TGTGCCAGTAGTATTTGGGCAGACTATGGCTACACCTTC
TRBJ2-4 | TRBV5-1 | . | . | CASSLEQENIQYF | TGCGCCAGCAGCTTGGAGCAGGAAAACATTCAGTACTTC
TRBJ1-4 | TRBV28 | . | TRBD1 | CASCGTEVREKLFF | TGTGCCAGCTGTGGGACAGAGGTAAGGGAAAAACTGTTTTTT
TRBJ2-7 | TRBV5-5 | . | . | CASSLAEGSSYEQYF | TGTGCCAGCAGCTTGGCGGAGGGCAGCTCCTACGAGCAGTACTTC
TRBJ1-5 | TRBV7-9 | few | . | CASSLGQANQPQHF | TGTGCCAGCAGCTTAGGACAGGCCAATCAGCCCCAGCATTTT
TRBJ1-1 | TRBV7-2 | . | . | CASSPSQGWNTEAFF | TGTGCCAGCAGCCCTTCGCAGGGATGGAACACTGAAGCTTTCTTT
TRBJ1-2 | TRBV30 | few | . | CAWSEGANYGYTF | TGTGCCTGGAGTGAAGGGGCGAACTATGGCTACACCTTC
TRBJ2-7 | TRBV10-2 | . | TRBD1 | CASSETSGQGSEEQYF | TGCGCCAGCAGTGAGACTTCGGGACAGGGGAGCGAAGAGCAGTACTTC
TRBJ1-5 | TRBV27 | . | . | CASSLNVGQPQHF | TGTGCCAGCAGTTTAAATGTCGGTCAGCCCCAGCATTTT
TRBJ2-2 | TRBV19 | . | . | CASSRGTGRSPGELFF | TGTGCCAGTAGTAGGGGGACTGGCCGATCCCCCGGGGAGCTGTTTTTT
TRBJ2-5 | TRBV2 | . | . | CASGVRSGQETQYF | TGTGCCAGCGGAGTGAGGTCGGGCCAAGAGACCCAGTACTTC
TRBJ1-1 | TRBV5-1 | . | TRBD1 | CASSSPTGDTEAFF | TGCGCCAGCAGCTCGCCGACAGGGGACACTGAAGCTTTCTTT
TRBJ1-5 | TRBV30 | . | . | CAWSFRSDQPQHF | TGTGCCTGGAGCTTCAGGTCGGATCAGCCCCAGCATTTT
TRBJ2-2 | TRBV2 | few | TRBD1 | CAGSGTRTGIPGELFF | TGTGCCGGAAGCGGTACTCGGACAGGGATTCCCGGGGAGCTGTTTTTT
TRBJ2-5 | TRBV2 | . | . | CASSSERQETQYF | TGTGCCAGCAGTTCCGAGAGACAAGAGACCCAGTACTTC
TRBJ2-1 | TRBV30 | . | . | CAWSGPWSGYNEQFF | TGTGCCTGGAGTGGGCCTTGGAGCGGATACAATGAGCAGTTCTTC